Sequencing of this T cell receptor beta chain was carried out in a study of T cell responses to AZD1222 COVID-19 vaccine. Method: immunoSEQ multiplex PCR; TCRdb's copy keeps in-frame clones and lacks some. This sample has 150,000 to 200,000 clones, with approximately 88% found just once. V lost 0 bases and J 2 bases, leaving 14 bases between the germline ends. CDR1 and CDR2 (germline): LGHNA, YSLEER. The CDR3 contains 16 residues. Note on this clone: Antigen: not known.

Combined were second doses at about 4 or about 12 weeks. Study-wide findings and caveats: Of spike-specific TCRs, nearly half reportedly target regions left unmutated in variants. Possibly, clonal diversity was underestimated; donors were largely white British and included more females. There were vaccine-associated CD4 TCRs across spike, dominant at 160-218 and 743-854.

Source: peripheral blood, taken 28 days after the second AZD1222 dose. J is TRBJ2-7 and V is TRBV4-3; a possible D gene is TRBD2 (6 bases). This TCR was sampled from an adult who received the AZD1222 COVID-19 vaccine. CDR3 region: CASSQDSPGLTYEQYF. Here the CDR3 DNA reads TGCGCCAGCAGCCAAGACTCCCCGGGACTTACCTACGAGCAGTACTTC.